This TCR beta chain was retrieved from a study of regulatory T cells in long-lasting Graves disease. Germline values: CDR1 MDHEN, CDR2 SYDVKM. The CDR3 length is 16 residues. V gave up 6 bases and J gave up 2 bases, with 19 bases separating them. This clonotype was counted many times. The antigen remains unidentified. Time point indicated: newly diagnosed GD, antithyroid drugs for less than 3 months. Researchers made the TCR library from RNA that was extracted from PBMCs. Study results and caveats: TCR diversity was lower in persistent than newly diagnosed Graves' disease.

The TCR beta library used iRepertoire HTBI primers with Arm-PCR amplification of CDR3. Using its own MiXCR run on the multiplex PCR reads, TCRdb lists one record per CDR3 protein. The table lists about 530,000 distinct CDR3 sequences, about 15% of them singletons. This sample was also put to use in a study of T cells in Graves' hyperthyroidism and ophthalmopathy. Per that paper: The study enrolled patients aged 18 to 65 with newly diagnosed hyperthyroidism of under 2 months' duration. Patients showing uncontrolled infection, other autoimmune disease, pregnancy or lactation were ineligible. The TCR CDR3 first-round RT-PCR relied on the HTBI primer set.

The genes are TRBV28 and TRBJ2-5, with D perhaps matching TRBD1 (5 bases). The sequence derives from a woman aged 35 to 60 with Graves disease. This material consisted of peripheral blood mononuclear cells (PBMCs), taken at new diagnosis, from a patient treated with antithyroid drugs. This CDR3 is CASSPIFEKGQETQYF. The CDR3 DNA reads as TGTGCCAGCAGCCCTATTTTTGAAAAGGGGCAAGAGACCCAGTACTTC.